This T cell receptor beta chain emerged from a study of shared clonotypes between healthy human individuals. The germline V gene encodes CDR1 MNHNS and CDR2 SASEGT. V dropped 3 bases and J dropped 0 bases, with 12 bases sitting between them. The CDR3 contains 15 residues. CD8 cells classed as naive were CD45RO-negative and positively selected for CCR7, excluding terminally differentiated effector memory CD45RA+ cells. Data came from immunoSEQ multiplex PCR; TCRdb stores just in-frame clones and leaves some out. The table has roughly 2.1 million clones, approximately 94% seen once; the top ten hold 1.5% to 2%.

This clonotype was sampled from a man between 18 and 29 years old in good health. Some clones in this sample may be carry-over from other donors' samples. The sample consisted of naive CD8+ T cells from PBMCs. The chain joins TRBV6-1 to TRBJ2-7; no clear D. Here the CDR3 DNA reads TGTGCCAGCAGTGAGACTGAGCCAAGCTCCTACGAGCAGTACTTC. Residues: CASSETEPSSYEQYF.